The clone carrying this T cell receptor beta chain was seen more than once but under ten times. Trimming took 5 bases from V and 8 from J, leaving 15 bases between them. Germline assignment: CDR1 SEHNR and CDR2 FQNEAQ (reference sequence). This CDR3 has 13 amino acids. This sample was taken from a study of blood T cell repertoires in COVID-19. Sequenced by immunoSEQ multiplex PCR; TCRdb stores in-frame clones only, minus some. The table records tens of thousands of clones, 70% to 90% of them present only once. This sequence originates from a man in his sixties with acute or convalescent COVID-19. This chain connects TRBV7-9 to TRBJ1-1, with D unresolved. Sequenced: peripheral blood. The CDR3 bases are TGTGCCAGCAGCCCGTCGGGCGGGGTAGAAGCTTTCTTT. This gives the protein CASSPSGGVEAFF.